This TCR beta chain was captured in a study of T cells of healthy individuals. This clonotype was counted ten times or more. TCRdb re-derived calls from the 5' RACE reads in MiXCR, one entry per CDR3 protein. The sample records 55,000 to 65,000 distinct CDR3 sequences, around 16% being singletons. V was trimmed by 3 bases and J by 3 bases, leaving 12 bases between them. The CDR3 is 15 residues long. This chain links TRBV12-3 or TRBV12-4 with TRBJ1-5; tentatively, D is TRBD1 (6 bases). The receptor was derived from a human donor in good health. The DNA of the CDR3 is TGTGCCAGCAGTTTGGCCGGGGGCCCCAATCAGCCCCAGCATTTT. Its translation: CASSLAGGPNQPQHF.